These 19 T cell receptor beta chains originate from one sample sequenced in a study of vaccination effects on CD4 cells after COVID-19. Antigens for these TCRs are unknown. Generated by immunoSEQ multiplex PCR, the TCRdb table keeps only in-frame clones and is missing some. The sample lists more than 65,000 clones, 70% to 90% occurring once. Antigen-specific CD4+ T cells were expanded with viral peptide pools in the ViraFEST assay before sequencing. A roughly 10-day culture period preceded the isolation of CD4+ T cells. All study participants received two doses of BNT162b2 or mRNA-1273 vaccine. The sample consisted of CD4+ T cells from PBMCs cultured with HCoV-229E spike peptides, taken after COVID-19 vaccination. These receptors were taken from a human donor who received a COVID-19 vaccine.

V is TRBV18 and J is TRBJ2-3; D not certain. CDR3 size: 14 residues. Germline values: CDR1 KGHSH, CDR2 LQKENI. Trimming removed 3 bases from V and 0 bases from J, with 7 bases in between. As DNA, the CDR3 is TGTGCCAGCTCACCCTCGACTAGCACAGATACGCAGTATTTT. Residues: CASSPSTSTDTQYF.

The CDR3 sequence is CASSVTSGGARTGELFF. CDR3 bases: TGTGCCAGCAGCGTGACTAGCGGGGGGGCCCGCACCGGGGAGCTGTTTTTT. The rearrangement joins TRBV9 to TRBJ2-2; 14 nucleotides match TRBD2. The germline gives CDR1 SGDLS, CDR2 YYNGEE. The ends lost 2 bases at V and 4 bases at J; junction bases unmatched: 4. There are 17 residues in the CDR3.

This clone was seen more than once but under ten times. V gene TRBV12-3 or TRBV12-4 combines with J gene TRBJ2-7; no definite D call. Trimming cost V 1 base and J 8 bases, with 9 bases left between them. The CDR3 covers 12 residues. CDR3 sequence (DNA): TGTGCCAGCAGTTTAGGAGATCTCCAGCAGTACGTC. Its protein product is CASSLGDLQQYV.

The chain links TRBV27 to TRBJ2-3; TRBD1 might be the D (5 bases). Trimming stripped 5 bases from V and 0 bases from J, with 15 bases between. The CDR3 has 16 residues. Germline V gives CDR1 MNHEY, CDR2 SMNVEV (reference sequence). This CDR3 reads CASSIRQPPSTDTQYF. The DNA of the CDR3 is TGTGCCAGCAGTATTCGACAGCCACCTAGCACAGATACGCAGTATTTT.

V usage is TRBV6-5 and J usage is TRBJ1-3; 7 nucleotides line up with TRBD1. Losses at the gene ends were 4 bases for V and 2 bases for J; bases not matched to a gene: 5. The CDR3 is made up of 15 amino acids. Germline V lookup: CDR1 MNHEY, CDR2 SVGAGI. The CDR3 here is CASSWDSVPGNTIYF. The CDR3 DNA reads as TGTGCCAGCAGTTGGGACAGCGTACCTGGAAACACCATATATTTT.

The DNA of the CDR3 is TGTGCCAGTACCCTAAACCGAGGACCGTATCAGCCCCAGCATTTT. It yields the protein CASTLNRGPYQPQHF. The chain couples TRBV19 to TRBJ1-5; D remains unclear. V was cut by 7 bases and J by 5 bases, with 18 bases left in between. CDR1 LNHDA and CDR2 SQIVND come from the germline V gene (reference sequence). The CDR3 totals 15 residues.

V is TRBV2 and J is TRBJ2-3, with D possibly being TRBD2 (7 bases). V lost 2 bases to trimming and J lost 2 bases, with 17 bases between them. This CDR3 contains 17 residues. Per germline, CDR1 SNHLY and CDR2 FYNNEI. The CDR3 region is CASSEQDSGVFTDTQYF. The CDR3 DNA follows: TGTGCCAGCAGTGAACAGGACAGCGGGGTCTTCACAGATACGCAGTATTTT.

V and J are TRBV18 and TRBJ2-6; maybe TRBD2 (5 bases). The CDR3 is made up of 16 amino acids. The V end was cut by 0 bases, the J end by 0 bases, with 6 bases between. Germline CDR1 and CDR2: KGHSH and LQKENI. The CDR3 DNA is TGTGCCAGCTCACCACCCGGGGTCTCTGGGGCCAACGTCCTGACTTTC. Translated: CASSPPGVSGANVLTF.

Here the CDR3 reads CASSGRGSNTGELFF. The CDR3 DNA sequence: TGTGCCAGCAGCGGGCGAGGGTCGAACACCGGGGAGCTGTTTTTT. The chain is built from TRBV9 and TRBJ2-2, with a possible D match to TRBD2 (5 bases). V lost 3 bases and J lost 0, with 9 bases in between. CDR1 SGDLS and CDR2 YYNGEE come from the germline V gene. The length of the CDR3 is 15 residues.

This CDR3 is CASSPYGQGGTETQYF. As DNA, the CDR3 is TGTGCCAGCAGCCCCTATGGACAGGGAGGTACGGAGACCCAGTACTTC. The chain links TRBV9 to TRBJ2-5; 8 positions match TRBD1. Germline V gene lookup returns CDR1 SGDLS and CDR2 YYNGEE. The J segment lost 5 bases and the V segment lost 4 bases, leaving 13 bases of the junction unmatched. This CDR3 has 16 residues.

The chain carries TRBV10-3 and TRBJ2-7, with 9 bases aligning to TRBD1. CDR1 and CDR2 (germline): ENHRY, SYGVKD. J lost 6 bases, V lost 8 bases, and 5 bases had no gene match. The length of the CDR3 is 12 residues. This CDR3 reads CAIGTGKFEQYV. CDR3 coding DNA: TGTGCCATCGGGACAGGGAAGTTCGAGCAGTACGTC.

This clone ranks as medium-sized. The chain is built from TRBV19 and TRBJ2-1; D is possibly TRBD2 (5 bases). This CDR3 contains 14 residues. V gave up 3 bases and J gave up 6 bases, with 12 bases separating them. Germline V gene sequence: CDR1 LNHDA, CDR2 SQIVND (reference sequence). The CDR3 sequence: CASSIGVEVNEQFF. Written as DNA, the CDR3 is TGTGCCAGTAGTATCGGCGTGGAGGTCAATGAGCAGTTCTTC.

The sample holds one count of this clone. V and J are TRBV5-8 and TRBJ2-7; 10 nucleotides agree with TRBD1. The CDR3 length is 17 residues. In germline, CDR1 is SGHTS, CDR2 YDEGEE. With V trimmed by 4 bases and J by 6 bases, 16 bases remained unmatched. In DNA form, the CDR3 reads TGTGCCAGCAGCAGAAGCCCCGGGACAGGGGTTTTGGGCGAGCAGTACGTC. Protein sequence: CASSRSPGTGVLGEQYV.

In its sample, this clone was seen a few times. The V call is TRBV6-1, the J call TRBJ1-2, with a weak D call TRBD1 (6 bases). Germline V gene data show CDR1 as MNHNS and CDR2 as SASEGT. Deletions cut 2 bases from V and 8 bases from J, with 18 bases between. This CDR3 region has 15 residues. The CDR3 DNA reads as TGTGCCAGCAGTGAACCCCGGGGGCCTTTGGAGGGCTACACCTTC. This codes for CASSEPRGPLEGYTF.

The rearrangement uses TRBV6-2 or TRBV6-3 and TRBJ2-7; D call uncertain. The CDR3 contains 13 residues. CDR1 and CDR2 (germline): MNHEY, SVGEGT. V lost 0 bases, J lost 1 base, and 4 bases lay in between. In DNA, the CDR3 is TGTGCCAGCAGTTACTCGGTGTCCTACGAGCAGTACGTC. Its translation: CASSYSVSYEQYV.

The chain joins TRBV19 to TRBJ2-1; TRBD2 agrees at 8 bases. Trimming took 5 bases from V and 5 from J; bases not matched to a gene: 8. This CDR3 has 15 amino acids. Germline V gene data show CDR1 as LNHDA and CDR2 as SQIVND (reference sequence). The CDR3 region has the DNA TGTGCCAGTAGTCGCTTGGCGGGGGGCAACAATGAGCAGTTCTTC. This gives the protein CASSRLAGGNNEQFF.

This chain connects TRBV5-6 to TRBJ1-2; D perhaps matches TRBD1 (5 bases). The V and J ends lost 5 bases and 6 bases respectively, with 14 bases between them. Germline assignment: CDR1 SGHDT and CDR2 YYEEEE. The CDR3 is 13 amino acids. Here the CDR3 reads CASSLRQTHGYTF. CDR3 coding DNA: TGTGCCAGCAGTCTGCGACAGACCCATGGCTACACCTTC.

The chain has TRBV5-4 and TRBJ2-1; possible D gene TRBD1, 5 bases. The CDR3 consists of 13 residues. Trimming took off 3 bases at V and 9 bases at J, with 13 bases between the two ends. CDR1 is SGHNT, CDR2 YYREEE, per germline (reference sequence). This CDR3 is CASSSDRQSEQFF. The CDR3 DNA sequence: TGTGCCAGCAGCTCCGATAGACAGAGTGAGCAGTTCTTC.

This clone was recorded only once. The J gene is TRBJ2-5, the V gene TRBV19, with TRBD2 matching over 7 bases. The V gene's germline CDR1 is LNHDA and CDR2 SQIVND (reference sequence). V was pared by 1 base and J by 1 base, with 3 bases of the junction left unmatched. The CDR3 has 15 residues. Here the CDR3 reads CASSIAGGSQETQYF. The CDR3 coding sequence is TGTGCCAGTAGTATAGCCGGGGGGTCCCAAGAGACCCAGTACTTC.